What follows are 32 T cell receptor beta chains derived from one specimen sequenced in a study of lymphopenia after photon versus proton radiotherapy. TCRdb keeps only in-frame clones here, not all; method: immunoSEQ multiplex PCR. In the table there are 40,000 to 45,000 clones, approximately 86% of which are singletons. This sample comprised peripheral blood, obtained from a patient treated with proton-based radiotherapy. The receptors derive from a woman in her seventies with pancreatic cancer. Some clones in this sample may be carry-over from other donors' samples.

This clone was detected a few times. The chain carries TRBV5-1 and TRBJ2-1; 9 nucleotides align to TRBD2. This CDR3 spans 14 amino acids. Trimming at V came to 2 bases and at J to 4 bases, leaving 1 base not matched to a gene. Germline loops: CDR1 SGHRS, CDR2 YFSETQ. In DNA form, the CDR3 reads TGCGCCAGCAGCTTCGGACTAGCGTACAATGAGCAGTTCTTC. Translated, it gives CASSFGLAYNEQFF.

The chain uses TRBV19 and TRBJ1-5; 11 bases are a match to TRBD1. Looked up from germline, CDR1 is LNHDA and CDR2 is SQIVND (reference sequence). With V trimmed by 10 bases and J by 6 bases, 11 bases remained unmatched. The CDR3 contains 15 residues. The CDR3 reads CATSDRGRRSQPQHF. Here the CDR3 DNA reads TGTGCCACCTCGGACAGGGGGCGACGGAGTCAGCCCCAGCATTTT.

This chain links TRBV4-1 with TRBJ2-7; D is possibly TRBD2 (7 bases). V lost 0 bases and J 5 bases, leaving 23 bases between the germline ends. Germline loops: CDR1 MGHRA, CDR2 YSYEKL. CDR3 size: 18 residues. CDR3: CASSQEWGGQGIKNEQYF. CDR3 coding DNA: TGCGCCAGCAGCCAAGAATGGGGGGGGCAGGGAATCAAGAACGAGCAGTACTTC.

The rearrangement uses TRBV4-3 and TRBJ1-1, with a weak D call TRBD1 (5 bases). V was trimmed by 4 bases and J by 3 bases, leaving 15 bases between them. CDR1 and CDR2 (germline): LGHNA, YSLEER. The CDR3 has 15 residues. The DNA of the CDR3 is TGCGCCAGCAGCCGCGTGTGGGGGGGGGACACTGAAGCTTTCTTT. Translated: CASSRVWGGDTEAFF.

The chain employs TRBV11-3 and TRBJ2-5, with D perhaps TRBD2 (7 bases). Germline V gene lookup returns CDR1 SGHNT and CDR2 YENEEA. V dropped 6 bases and J dropped 5 bases, with 19 bases sitting between them. The CDR3 extends over 15 amino acids. CDR3 DNA: TGTGCCAGCAGTTTCAGGGGCCTCGGGGGGGAGACCCAGTACTTC. The encoded protein is CASSFRGLGGETQYF. Full variable domain (outside the CDR3, taken from reference TRBV11-3 and TRBJ2-5): EAGVVQSPRYKIIEKKQPVAFWCNPISGHNTLYWYLQNLGQGPELLIRYENEEAVDDSQLPKDRFSAERLKGVDSTLKIQPAELGDSAVYLCASSFRGLGGETQYFGPGTRLLVL.

This chain joins TRBV21-1 and TRBJ1-2. TRBV21-1 is labeled a pseudogene. This CDR3 region has 12 residues. The CDR3 nucleotides read TGTGGTGGAGGGAGGGTACGCTATGGCTACACCTTC. As protein: CGGGRVRYGYTF.

The chain is built from TRBV4-3 and TRBJ2-3, with 12 bases that match TRBD2. This CDR3 contains 18 residues. Per germline, CDR1 LGHNA and CDR2 YSLEER. J gave up 3 bases and V 4 bases, and 11 bases lay outside the gene matches. The CDR3 protein is CASSLLAGGPGSTDTQYF. CDR3 nucleotides: TGCGCCAGCAGCCTCCTAGCGGGAGGGCCTGGTAGTACAGATACGCAGTATTTT.

This clone has a single count. The V call is TRBV7-9, the J call TRBJ2-5; D possibly matches TRBD1 or TRBD2 (5 bases each). The J call may be in error: the DNA end matches TRBJ2-7 better. The length of the CDR3 is 13 residues. Germline V gene sequence: CDR1 SEHNR, CDR2 FQNEAQ (reference sequence). The CDR3 reads CASSRDHDYEQYF. The DNA for the CDR3 is TGTGCCAGCAGCCGGGACCACGACTACGAGCAGTACTTC.

This chain joins TRBV28 and TRBJ1-3; TRBD1 is a possible D gene (5 bases). The V gene's germline CDR1 is MDHEN and CDR2 SYDVKM. This CDR3 has 16 residues. Deletions cut 5 bases from V and 3 bases from J, with 17 bases between. The DNA for the CDR3 is TGTGCCAGCAGTGATCCGAGGGGTTATTATGGAAACACCATATATTTT. This gives the protein CASSDPRGYYGNTIYF.

The V and J genes are TRBV7-9 and TRBJ2-5, with D unresolved. V was clipped by 7 bases and J by 5 bases, with 8 bases between them. The CDR3 extends over 11 amino acids. CDR1 and CDR2 (germline): SEHNR, FQNEAQ (reference sequence). The CDR3 nucleotides are TGTGCCAGCATCGCCTTCGAGACCCAGTACTTC. This sequence encodes CASIAFETQYF.

The chain recombines TRBV28 with TRBJ2-7, with D possibly matching TRBD2 (5 bases). This CDR3 has 14 residues. Germline V lookup: CDR1 MDHEN, CDR2 SYDVKM. With 1 base removed from V and 2 bases from J, the gap between germline ends came to 9 bases. This CDR3 reads CASSLFAGTYEQYF. Written as DNA, the CDR3 is TGTGCCAGCAGTTTATTTGCGGGTACCTACGAGCAGTACTTC.

The gene calls are TRBV6-4 and TRBJ2-3, with 7 positions matching TRBD1. The CDR3 is 15 amino acids. Per the germline V gene, CDR1 is MRHNA and CDR2 is SNTAGT. With 6 bases clipped from V and 0 bases from J, the junction kept 6 bases outside the gene matches. The CDR3 loop is CASREQGLSTDTQYF. CDR3 nucleotide sequence: TGTGCCAGCAGAGAACAGGGGCTTAGCACAGATACGCAGTATTTT.

The V call is TRBV9, the J call TRBJ2-1; 9 nucleotides agree with TRBD2. This CDR3 has 16 residues. The V and J ends lost 6 bases and 8 bases, in that order; junction bases with no gene match: 15. Germline loops: CDR1 SGDLS, CDR2 YYNGEE. CDR3 sequence: CASTPSARSGSHEQFF. The CDR3 DNA sequence: TGTGCCAGCACCCCAAGTGCCCGTAGCGGGAGCCATGAGCAGTTCTTC.

This clone was detected a few times. The rearrangement uses TRBV6-5 and TRBJ2-5; 10 bases match TRBD1. The CDR3 has 16 residues. The junction had 5 bases not matched to a gene; V was cut back by 2 bases and J by 2 bases. Germline CDR1 and CDR2: MNHEY and SVGAGI. The DNA of the CDR3 is TGTGCCAGCAGTTACATCTTGGACAGGGGGCAAGAGACCCAGTACTTC. It is translated as CASSYILDRGQETQYF.

This chain uses TRBV5-4 with TRBJ2-5; 15 bases are a match to TRBD2. V was pared by 0 bases and J by 5 bases, with 11 bases of the junction left unmatched. The CDR3 is 19 residues long. Germline values: CDR1 SGHNT, CDR2 YYREEE (reference sequence). The CDR3 reads CASSLEPGLAGGDKETQYF. CDR3 bases: TGTGCCAGCAGCTTGGAACCTGGACTAGCGGGAGGGGACAAGGAGACCCAGTACTTC.

This chain links TRBV10-1 with TRBJ2-2; TRBD1 matches at 8 bases. The CDR3 length is 15 residues. The ends lost 5 bases at V and 6 bases at J; junction bases unmatched: 8. Germline values: CDR1 WNHNN, CDR2 SYGVQD (reference sequence). The CDR3 reads CASSLDRAKSGELFF. Written as DNA, the CDR3 is TGCGCCAGCAGTTTGGACAGGGCAAAGTCCGGGGAGCTGTTTTTT.

This sequence joins TRBV28 and TRBJ1-5, with TRBD1 matching over 8 bases. The CDR3 has 17 residues. Per germline, CDR1 MDHEN and CDR2 SYDVKM. J gave up 0 bases and V 2 bases, and 6 bases lay outside the gene matches. The CDR3 DNA reads TGTGCCAGCAGTTTAACCCCGACAGGGGTTAGCAATCAGCCCCAGCATTTT. Its translation is CASSLTPTGVSNQPQHF.

This chain connects TRBV7-2 to TRBJ1-5, with D hard to call. Germline V gives CDR1 SGHTA, CDR2 FQGNSA. Trimming pared 3 bases from V and 4 bases from J, leaving 16 bases between. CDR3 length: 16 residues. Written as DNA, the CDR3 is TGTGCCAGCAGCTTCACGTCCGGGGTCTTAAATCAGCCCCAGCATTTT. The encoded protein is CASSFTSGVLNQPQHF.

There are a few counts of this clone. The chain employs TRBV13 and TRBJ1-6, with 8 bases lining up with TRBD1. V lost 5 bases to trimming and J lost 7 bases; unmatched junction nucleotides: 7. Germline values: CDR1 PRHDT, CDR2 FYEKMQ (reference sequence). This CDR3 spans 15 amino acids. DNA for the CDR3: TGTGCCAGCAGCACGGGACAGGCGGGAAATTCACCCCTCCACTTT. It encodes CASSTGQAGNSPLHF.

The chain combines TRBV19 with TRBJ1-3, with a possible D match to TRBD1 (5 bases). Germline V gene sequence: CDR1 LNHDA, CDR2 SQIVND (reference sequence). V gave up 3 bases and J gave up 0 bases, with 12 bases separating them. The CDR3 loop spans 16 amino acids. CDR3 DNA sequence: TGTGCCAGTAGTATTTCCCGGGACCGCTCTGGAAACACCATATATTTT. It translates to CASSISRDRSGNTIYF.

V and J are TRBV6-1 and TRBJ1-3; possible D gene TRBD1, 5 bases. The germline gives CDR1 MNHNS, CDR2 SASEGT. The V end was cut by 6 bases, the J end by 0 bases, with 15 bases between. The CDR3 has 16 amino acids. CDR3: CASRETTGNSGNTIYF. Written as DNA, the CDR3 is TGTGCCAGCAGGGAAACTACAGGAAACTCTGGAAACACCATATATTTT.

This chain's CDR3 is CASSRPLTSVYNEQFF. CDR3 in DNA: TGTGCCAGCTCACGCCCCCTTACTAGCGTCTACAATGAGCAGTTCTTC. The genes are TRBV18 and TRBJ2-1; TRBD2 matches at 7 bases. Germline CDR1 reads KGHSH; CDR2 reads LQKENI. CDR3 length equals 16 residues. V lost 4 bases to trimming and J lost 3 bases; unmatched junction nucleotides: 9. Together with reference TRBV18 and TRBJ2-1, the CDR3 gives the full variable domain: NAGVMQNPRHLVRRRGQEARLRCSPMKGHSHVYWYRQLPEEGLKFMVYLQKENIIDESGMPKERFSAEFPKEGPSILRIQQVVRGDSAAYFCASSRPLTSVYNEQFFGPGTRLTVL.

V usage is TRBV7-9 and J usage is TRBJ2-3; 7 bases match TRBD2. The junction had 2 bases not matched to a gene; V was cut back by 0 bases and J by 2 bases. The CDR3 is 15 amino acids. In germline, CDR1 is SEHNR, CDR2 FQNEAQ (reference sequence). CDR3 amino acids: CASSLAGGPTDTQYF. CDR3 nucleotides: TGTGCCAGCAGCTTAGCGGGAGGGCCCACAGATACGCAGTATTTT.

This chain uses TRBV5-1 with TRBJ1-1; the match to TRBD1 covers 7 bases. V shed 0 bases and J 5 bases; nucleotides not matched to a gene: 10. This CDR3 is 16 amino acids long. CDR1 is SGHRS, CDR2 YFSETQ, per germline. The CDR3: CASSLEGGASGTEAFF. The CDR3, as DNA: TGCGCCAGCAGCTTGGAAGGGGGCGCATCGGGAACTGAAGCTTTCTTT.

This clone was seen a single time. The rearrangement links TRBV13 to TRBJ1-6; D ambiguous. Germline V gives CDR1 PRHDT, CDR2 FYEKMQ (reference sequence). V gave up 1 base and J gave up 8 bases, with 6 bases separating them. The CDR3 covers 13 residues. DNA for the CDR3: TGTGCCAGCAGCTTAGATATGGATTCACCCCTCCACTTT. Residues: CASSLDMDSPLHF.

This chain links TRBV28 with TRBJ1-3; D is uncertain. Deletions cut 5 bases from V and 2 bases from J, with 7 bases between. The CDR3 is made up of 13 amino acids. The germline V gene has CDR1 MDHEN and CDR2 SYDVKM. CDR3 sequence (DNA): TGTGCCAGCAGTACCGGGCCTGGAAACACCATATATTTT. Encoded protein: CASSTGPGNTIYF.

This clone was recorded only once. This sequence joins TRBV7-2 and TRBJ2-7; TRBD2 aligns across 7 bases. V lost 3 bases to trimming and J lost 2 bases; unmatched junction nucleotides: 4. CDR3 length: 14 amino acids. Germline lookup yields CDR1 SGHTA and CDR2 FQGNSA. The CDR3 DNA reads TGTGCCAGCAGCTTCGCAGCGGGACCCTACGAGCAGTACTTC. The encoded protein is CASSFAAGPYEQYF.

V is TRBV6-1 and J is TRBJ1-5; D may be TRBD1 (5 bases). The V gene's germline CDR1 is MNHNS and CDR2 SASEGT. This CDR3 spans 13 amino acids. Trimming cost V 8 bases and J 2 bases, with 10 bases left between them. The DNA for the CDR3 is TGTGCCAGCCAGGCCAGGGGCAATCAGCCCCAGCATTTT. As protein: CASQARGNQPQHF.

This clone was counted a single time. V and J are TRBV4-1 and TRBJ1-1; D call uncertain. Germline V gene data show CDR1 as MGHRA and CDR2 as YSYEKL. Trimming stripped 6 bases from V and 8 bases from J, with 16 bases between. This CDR3 region has 13 residues. CDR3 loop: CASSLAGAYEAFF. DNA of the CDR3: TGCGCCAGCAGTCTTGCGGGAGCTTACGAAGCTTTCTTT.

The chain employs TRBV7-9 and TRBJ2-7; D gene unclear. The CDR3 length is 12 residues. V gave up 0 bases and J gave up 4 bases, with 4 bases separating them. From germline, CDR1 is SEHNR and CDR2 FQNEAQ (reference sequence). The CDR3 nucleotides are TGTGCCAGCAGCTTAGCCGATTACGAGCAGTACTTC. As protein: CASSLADYEQYF.

The table lists this clone with a count of one. The gene calls are TRBV5-6 and TRBJ1-3; D gene uncertain. This CDR3 has 14 amino acids. Germline loops: CDR1 SGHDT, CDR2 YYEEEE. Between the trimmed V and J ends, which lost 2 bases and 1 base, there was a span of 7 bases. This chain's CDR3 is CASSFGGSGNTIYF. In DNA form, the CDR3 reads TGTGCCAGCAGCTTCGGAGGATCTGGAAACACCATATATTTT.

CDR3 region: CASSIRTGDRGRETGANVLTF. In DNA form, the CDR3 reads TGTGCCAGTAGTATCCGGACGGGGGACAGGGGGCGCGAGACAGGGGCCAACGTCCTGACTTTC. J is TRBJ2-6 and V is TRBV19, with 12 bases that match TRBD1. Germline CDR1 LNHDA, CDR2 SQIVND (reference sequence). The CDR3 contains 21 residues. V lost 3 bases and J lost 4; bases outside the gene matches: 16.